The 5 T cell receptor beta chains below all came from one sample that was sequenced in a study of blood T cells in healthy people across ages. For the second PCR, which ran for roughly 6 to 12 cycles, a sample-barcoded 5' primer and a J-beta primer mix were used. TCRdb reanalysed the 5' RACE reads using MiXCR and keeps one entry per CDR3 protein. The sample shows about 1 million distinct CDR3 sequences, over 35% of them seen only once. Sequencing was done on a sample of blood. Receptors were obtained from a woman aged 55-70 years in good health.

The chain uses TRBV18 and TRBJ2-4; the D gene is possibly TRBD2 (5 bases). The germline V and J ends were trimmed by 3 bases and 0 bases, with 12 bases remaining between them. The CDR3 sequence is 16 residues long. The germline CDR1 and CDR2 sequences are KGHSH and LQKENI. CDR3 amino acids: CASSPGELLAKNIQYF. The CDR3 DNA is TGTGCCAGCTCACCCGGGGAATTACTAGCCAAAAACATTCAGTACTTC.

There are a few counts of this clonotype. The chain is built from TRBV20-1 and TRBJ1-1; 8 bases are shared with TRBD1. This CDR3 contains 12 residues. Germline CDR1 and CDR2: DFQATT and SNEGSKA (reference sequence). Trimming took 4 bases from V and 5 from J; bases not matched to a gene: 3. This CDR3 reads CSATRQGTEAFF. CDR3 in DNA: TGCAGTGCTACAAGACAGGGGACTGAAGCTTTCTTT.

This clonotype occurred a few times. The chain carries TRBV25-1 and TRBJ1-2; D may be TRBD1 (6 bases). V was pared by 4 bases and J by 4 bases, with 16 bases between. The length of the CDR3 is 15 residues. Germline loops: CDR1 MGHDK, CDR2 SYGVNS. The CDR3 spells CASSGRQESFYGYTF. The CDR3 DNA sequence: TGTGCCAGCAGTGGCCGACAGGAGAGCTTCTATGGCTACACCTTC.

There are a few counts of this clonotype. The J gene is TRBJ1-1, the V gene TRBV15, with D unresolved. This CDR3 spans 14 amino acids. In germline, CDR1 is LNHNV, CDR2 YYDKDF (reference sequence). Trimming took off 3 bases at V and 0 bases at J, with 8 bases between the two ends. The CDR3 protein is CATSRYDMNTEAFF. CDR3 nucleotide sequence: TGTGCCACCAGCAGGTACGACATGAACACTGAAGCTTTCTTT.

A note on this clonotype: At one end the junction does not follow the germline gene, possibly because of a read error. This sequence joins TRBV7-2 and TRBJ2-5; D gene unclear. Germline CDR1 reads SGHTA; CDR2 reads FQGNSA. The CDR3 spans 12 residues. This CDR3 is CASSLGLQTQYF. CDR3 coding DNA: TGTGCTAGCAGCTTAGGTTTACAGACCCAGTACTTC. Looking up the rest from reference TRBV7-2 and TRBJ2-5 gives the full variable domain: GAGVSQSPSNKVTEKGKDVELRCDPISGHTALYWYRQSLGQGLEFLIYFQGNSAPDKSGLPSDRFSAERTGGSVSTLTIQRTQQEDSAVYLCASSLGLQTQYFGPGTRLLVL.